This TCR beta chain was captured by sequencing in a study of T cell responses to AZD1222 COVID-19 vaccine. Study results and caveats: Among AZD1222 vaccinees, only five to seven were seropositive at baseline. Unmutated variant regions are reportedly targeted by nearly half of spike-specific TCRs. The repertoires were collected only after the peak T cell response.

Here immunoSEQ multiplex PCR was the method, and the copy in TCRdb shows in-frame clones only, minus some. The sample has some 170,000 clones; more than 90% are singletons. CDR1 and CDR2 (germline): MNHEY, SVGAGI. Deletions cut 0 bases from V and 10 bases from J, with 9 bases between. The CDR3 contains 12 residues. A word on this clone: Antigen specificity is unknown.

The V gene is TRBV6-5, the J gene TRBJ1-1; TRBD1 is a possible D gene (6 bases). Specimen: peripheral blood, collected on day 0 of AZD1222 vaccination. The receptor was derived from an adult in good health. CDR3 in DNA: TGTGCCAGCAGTTACTCGGGGGGCATAGCTTTCTTT. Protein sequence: CASSYSGGIAFF.